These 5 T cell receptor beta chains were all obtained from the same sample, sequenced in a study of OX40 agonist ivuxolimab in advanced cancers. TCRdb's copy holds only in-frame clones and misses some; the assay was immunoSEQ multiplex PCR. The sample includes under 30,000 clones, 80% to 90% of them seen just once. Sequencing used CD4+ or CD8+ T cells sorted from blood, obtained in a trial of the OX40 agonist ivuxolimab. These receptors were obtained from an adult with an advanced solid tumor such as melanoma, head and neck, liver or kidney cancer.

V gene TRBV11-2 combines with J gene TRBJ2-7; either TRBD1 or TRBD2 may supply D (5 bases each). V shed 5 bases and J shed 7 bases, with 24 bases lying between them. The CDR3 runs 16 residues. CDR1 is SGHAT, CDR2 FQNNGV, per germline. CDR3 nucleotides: TGTGCCAGCAGCCATCATTACGGGACGCCCAAGAGGGAGCAGTACTTC. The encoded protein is CASSHHYGTPKREQYF.

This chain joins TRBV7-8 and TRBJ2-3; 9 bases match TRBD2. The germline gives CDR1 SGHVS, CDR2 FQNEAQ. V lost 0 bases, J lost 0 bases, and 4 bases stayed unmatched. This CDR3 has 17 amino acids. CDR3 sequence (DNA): TGTGCCAGCAGCTTAGCGCTAGCGGGGAGTAGCACAGATACGCAGTATTTT. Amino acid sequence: CASSLALAGSSTDTQYF.

The DNA for the CDR3 is TGTGCCAGCAGCCCACTGACAGCAATCAAACCTAACACTGAAGCTTTCTTT. Residues: CASSPLTAIKPNTEAFF. The chain recombines TRBV16 with TRBJ1-1; D is perhaps TRBD1 (5 bases). V was shortened by 4 bases and J by 2 bases, with 20 bases between the two germline ends. Looked up from germline, CDR1 is KGHSY and CDR2 is FQNENV. The CDR3 length is 17 residues.

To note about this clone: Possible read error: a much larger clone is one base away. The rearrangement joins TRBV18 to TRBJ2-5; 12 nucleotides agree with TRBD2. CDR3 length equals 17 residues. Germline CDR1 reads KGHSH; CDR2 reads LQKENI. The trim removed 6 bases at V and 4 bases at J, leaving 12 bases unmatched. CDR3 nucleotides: TGTGCCAGCTCTCCGACTAGCGGGGGCACGGTAGGAGAGACCCAGTACTTC. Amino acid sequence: CASSPTSGGTVGETQYF.

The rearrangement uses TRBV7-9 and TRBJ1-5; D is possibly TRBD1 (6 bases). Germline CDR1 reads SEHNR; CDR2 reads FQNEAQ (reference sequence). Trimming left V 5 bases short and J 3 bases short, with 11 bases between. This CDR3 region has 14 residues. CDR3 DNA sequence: TGTGCCAGCAGCCTTGGACAGCTCAATCAGCCCCAGCATTTT. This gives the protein CASSLGQLNQPQHF.